Here is one TCR beta chain with its context. The target antigen is unknown. Data came from immunoSEQ multiplex PCR; TCRdb stores just in-frame clones and leaves some out. The data contain about 2.2 million clones, 90% to 95% of them singletons. The data are from a study of shared clonotypes between healthy human individuals. General study results and limits: Non-shared clonotypes had lower generation probabilities than those shared by all four donors.

Terminally differentiated effector memory CD45RA+ cells were left out of the naive CD8 fraction, which was CD45RO-negative and positively selected for CCR7. Germline V gene data show CDR1 as MNHEY and CDR2 as SVGAGI. Germline trimming cut 8 bases from V and 8 bases from J; bases unmatched to any gene: 3. The CDR3 has 11 residues. The origin of this receptor is a man aged 18 to 29 in good health. Some clones in this sample may be carry-over from other donors' samples. The specimen was naive CD8+ T cells from PBMCs. The gene calls are TRBV6-5 and TRBJ2-1; TRBD1 matches at 7 bases. The CDR3 here is CASLGGDEQFF. In DNA, the CDR3 is TGTGCCAGCCTAGGGGGCGATGAGCAGTTCTTC.